What follows are 27 T cell receptor beta chains derived from one specimen sequenced in a study of OX40 agonist ivuxolimab in advanced cancers. Sequencing was performed with immunoSEQ multiplex PCR; in TCRdb, only in-frame clones are kept and a portion is missing. The sample holds tens of thousands of clones, 80% to 90% seen once. Source: CD4+ or CD8+ T cells sorted from blood, taken in a trial of the OX40 agonist ivuxolimab. The receptors come from an adult with an advanced solid tumor such as melanoma, head and neck, liver or kidney cancer.

The chain combines TRBV4-2 with TRBJ2-7; 10 bases agree with TRBD2. The V and J ends lost 3 bases and 4 bases, in that order; junction bases with no gene match: 6. The CDR3 has 15 amino acids. Germline V gives CDR1 LGHNA, CDR2 YNFKEQ. CDR3 nucleotides: TGTGCCAGCAGCCAGTCTAGCGGGAGCCTTTACGAGCAGTACTTC. Protein: CASSQSSGSLYEQYF.

V gene TRBV15 combines with J gene TRBJ1-1, with D unclear. CDR1 and CDR2 (germline): LNHNV, YYDKDF (reference sequence). The CDR3 has 14 amino acids. V lost 0 bases to trimming and J lost 2 bases, with 7 bases between them. The CDR3 DNA reads as TGTGCCACCAGCAGAGATACCGTAAACACTGAAGCTTTCTTT. It specifies CATSRDTVNTEAFF.

V gene TRBV28 combines with J gene TRBJ1-2, with D perhaps matching TRBD1 (6 bases). CDR3 length: 13 residues. Germline V CDR1 and CDR2: MDHEN, SYDVKM. The V end lost 8 bases, the J end lost 0 bases, and 10 bases lay between the germline ends. The CDR3 region has the DNA TGTGCCAGCCAGGGGTTACCTAACTATGGCTACACCTTC. Amino acid sequence: CASQGLPNYGYTF.

There are a few counts of this clone. The chain combines TRBV28 with TRBJ1-5; 8 bases map to TRBD1. The CDR3 runs 13 residues. V trimming: 10 bases; J trimming: 6 bases; junction bases outside the gene matches: 8. Per the germline V gene, CDR1 is MDHEN and CDR2 is SYDVKM. The CDR3: CAISRGQTQPQHF. The CDR3 coding sequence is TGTGCCATTTCCAGGGGGCAGACTCAGCCCCAGCATTTT.

This clone came up once. The chain links TRBV5-1 to TRBJ1-1; D is possibly TRBD1 (6 bases). Trimming shortened V by 4 bases and J by 7 bases, and 14 bases separated the two germline ends. Germline CDR1 reads SGHRS; CDR2 reads YFSETQ. This CDR3 spans 13 amino acids. CDR3 sequence reads: CASSADSEGEAFF. CDR3 in DNA: TGCGCCAGCAGCGCGGACAGCGAGGGTGAAGCTTTCTTT.

V gene TRBV7-2 combines with J gene TRBJ1-4, with D perhaps matching TRBD1 (6 bases). CDR3 length equals 15 residues. V was trimmed by 1 base and J by 2 bases, leaving 8 bases between them. Looked up from germline, CDR1 is SGHTA and CDR2 is FQGNSA. The CDR3 loop reads CASSLDRVTNEKLFF. The CDR3 DNA sequence: TGTGCCAGCAGCTTAGACAGGGTCACTAATGAAAAACTGTTTTTT.

This chain uses TRBV30 with TRBJ1-1; 8 bases align to TRBD1. This CDR3 has 16 residues. The germline gives CDR1 GTSNPN, CDR2 SVGIG (reference sequence). V lost 2 bases and J lost 4; bases outside the gene matches: 12. The CDR3 nucleotides read TGTGCCTGGAGTCCCGGGACAGGACGGGAGGGCACTGAAGCTTTCTTT. Protein sequence: CAWSPGTGREGTEAFF.

The rearrangement joins TRBV21-1 to TRBJ2-1; the DNA was not compared with TRBD2, the D call given in the table. TRBV21-1 is noted as a pseudogene. This CDR3 region has 14 residues. DNA of the CDR3: TGTGCCAGCAGCAATCTAAGCGGGAACAATGAGCAGTTCTTC. Encoded protein: CASSNLSGNNEQFF.

This clone was picked up one time. The chain couples TRBV4-2 to TRBJ2-7, with TRBD2 identical over 8 bases. Germline V lookup: CDR1 LGHNA, CDR2 YNFKEQ. The CDR3 spans 14 residues. Trimming cost V 1 base and J 3 bases; bases outside gene matches: 2. This CDR3 reads CASSQGAGDYEQYF. The CDR3 DNA sequence: TGTGCCAGCAGCCAAGGAGCGGGGGACTACGAGCAGTACTTC.

This chain links TRBV28 with TRBJ1-5; the D gene is possibly TRBD1 (6 bases). The ends were cut back, 4 bases at V and 3 bases at J, with 7 bases in the middle. The CDR3 is made up of 13 amino acids. Germline V gene sequence: CDR1 MDHEN, CDR2 SYDVKM. The CDR3 here is CASSSGVNQPQHF. The CDR3 DNA follows: TGTGCCAGCAGTTCAGGGGTCAATCAGCCCCAGCATTTT. Full variable domain (rest looked up from reference TRBV28 and TRBJ1-5): DVKVTQSSRYLVKRTGEKVFLECVQDMDHENMFWYRQDPGLGLRLIYFSYDVKMKEKGDIPEGYSVSREKKERFSLILESASTNQTSMYLCASSSGVNQPQHFGDGTRLSIL.

The V call is TRBV13, the J call TRBJ1-2, with D possibly matching TRBD1 (5 bases). Trimming removed 1 base from V and 2 bases from J, with 8 bases in between. Germline loops: CDR1 PRHDT, CDR2 FYEKMQ (reference sequence). The CDR3 has 14 amino acids. CDR3 DNA: TGTGCCAGCAGCTTAGATCGGGGCAACTATGGCTACACCTTC. Its protein is CASSLDRGNYGYTF.

This rearrangement joins TRBV19 to TRBJ2-5; 8 positions agree with TRBD1. V dropped 4 bases and J dropped 5; count of bases not matched to a gene: 9. Per germline, CDR1 LNHDA and CDR2 SQIVND (reference sequence). There are 15 residues in the CDR3. The CDR3 reads CASSTGGASVETQYF. CDR3 DNA sequence: TGTGCCAGTAGTACAGGGGGCGCATCTGTCGAGACCCAGTACTTC.

J is TRBJ2-1 and V is TRBV6-1, with 7 bases aligning to TRBD1. V gave up 3 bases and J gave up 1 base; unmatched junction bases: 3. The CDR3 totals 15 residues. CDR1 MNHNS and CDR2 SASEGT come from the germline V gene. DNA for the CDR3: TGTGCCAGCAGTGATCGGGACAGATCCTACAATGAGCAGTTCTTC. Translating gives CASSDRDRSYNEQFF.

J is TRBJ1-2 and V is TRBV11-2; D unresolved. The CDR3 contains 15 residues. The germline V gene has CDR1 SGHAT and CDR2 FQNNGV. V was clipped by 4 bases and J by 3 bases, with 15 bases between them. Written as DNA, the CDR3 is TGTGCCAGCAGCTCATTCCCCCGGAGGGACTATGGCTACACCTTC. Translating it yields CASSSFPRRDYGYTF. Drawing the rest from reference TRBV11-2 and TRBJ1-2, the complete variable domain is EAGVAQSPRYKIIEKRQSVAFWCNPISGHATLYWYQQILGQGPKLLIQFQNNGVVDDSQLPKDRFSAERLKGVDSTLKIQPAKLEDSAVYLCASSSFPRRDYGYTFGSGTRLTVV.

The chain couples TRBV29-1 to TRBJ1-2; 9 bases are a match to TRBD1. This CDR3 region has 13 residues. Germline loops: CDR1 SQVTM, CDR2 ANQGSEA. The CDR3 nucleotides are TGCAGTGTTTACGGGACAGGGAATTTTGGCTACACCTTC. Encoded protein: CSVYGTGNFGYTF.

The gene calls are TRBV5-6 and TRBJ2-5, with D unresolved. Trimming left V 1 base short and J 2 bases short, with 18 bases between. The CDR3 totals 17 residues. Germline V lookup: CDR1 SGHDT, CDR2 YYEEEE. CDR3 DNA: TGTGCCAGCAGCTTGCGGCAGTTTTCTCGATTACAAGAGACCCAGTACTTC. This codes for CASSLRQFSRLQETQYF.

This chain uses TRBV5-1 with TRBJ1-1; D is uncertain. CDR3 length equals 14 residues. Per the germline V gene, CDR1 is SGHRS and CDR2 is YFSETQ. V dropped 1 base and J dropped 1 base, with 8 bases sitting between them. CDR3 in amino acids: CASSLISENTEAFF. CDR3 nucleotide sequence: TGCGCCAGCAGCTTGATCTCGGAGAACACTGAAGCTTTCTTT.

The chain has TRBV27 and TRBJ1-6; tentative D call: TRBD1 (5 bases). The CDR3 consists of 15 residues. Trimming took off 1 base at V and 17 bases at J, with 21 bases between the two ends. Germline CDR1 is MNHEY and CDR2 is SMNVEV (reference sequence). The chain's CDR3 is CASSLLGRTGGEVHF. As DNA, the CDR3 is TGTGCCAGCAGTTTATTGGGACGGACCGGGGGGGAGGTCCACTTT.

J is TRBJ2-1 and V is TRBV5-6; maybe TRBD2 (5 bases). V was trimmed by 3 bases and J by 0 bases, leaving 16 bases between them. Per the germline V gene, CDR1 is SGHDT and CDR2 is YYEEEE. There are 17 residues in the CDR3. The chain's CDR3 is CASSYQRTGSSYNEQFF. The CDR3 coding sequence is TGTGCCAGCAGCTACCAAAGGACGGGGAGCTCCTACAATGAGCAGTTCTTC.

The chain joins TRBV2 to TRBJ1-1; no definite D call. The CDR3 loop spans 13 amino acids. Deletions cut 1 base from V and 11 bases from J, with 14 bases between. Germline V gene data show CDR1 as SNHLY and CDR2 as FYNNEI. CDR3 nucleotides: TGTGCCAGCAGTGAAGTAAGGAGGGTTCAGGCTTTCTTT. It specifies CASSEVRRVQAFF.

This clone was seen only a few times. The chain has TRBV7-2 and TRBJ1-3; D remains ambiguous. The V gene lost 2 bases and the J gene lost 6 bases, with 11 bases spanning the gap. Germline-derived CDR1 and CDR2 are SGHTA and FQGNSA. This CDR3 spans 14 amino acids. The CDR3 bases are TGTGCCAGCAGCTTAAGGGTCACCGAAAACACCATATATTTT. Its translation: CASSLRVTENTIYF.

The chain uses TRBV14 and TRBJ2-1; D not resolved. Trimming pared 4 bases from V and 5 bases from J, leaving 3 bases between. The CDR3 extends over 11 amino acids. Germline CDR1 SGHDN, CDR2 FVKESK. CDR3 in DNA: TGTGCCAGCAGCCTTAACAATGAGCAGTTCTTC. Translating gives CASSLNNEQFF.

The J gene is TRBJ1-4, the V gene TRBV5-4, with 9 positions matching TRBD1. V shed 4 bases, J shed 4 bases, and the junction held 5 bases outside the gene matches. The CDR3 is 15 residues long. Germline values: CDR1 SGHNT, CDR2 YYREEE (reference sequence). The chain's CDR3 is CASSPDRGYNEKLFF. The CDR3, as DNA: TGTGCCAGCAGCCCGGACAGGGGCTATAATGAAAAACTGTTTTTT.

The chain combines TRBV28 with TRBJ1-5, with D tentatively TRBD1 (6 bases). This CDR3 contains 14 residues. Germline V gene lookup returns CDR1 MDHEN and CDR2 SYDVKM. Trimming removed 4 bases at V and 2 bases at J, with 9 bases between. CDR3 DNA: TGTGCCAGCAGTTCTGGACAGCGCAATCAGCCCCAGCATTTT. Protein sequence: CASSSGQRNQPQHF. Filled out from reference TRBV28 and TRBJ1-5, the complete variable domain reads DVKVTQSSRYLVKRTGEKVFLECVQDMDHENMFWYRQDPGLGLRLIYFSYDVKMKEKGDIPEGYSVSREKKERFSLILESASTNQTSMYLCASSSGQRNQPQHFGDGTRLSIL.

The chain links TRBV6-1 to TRBJ2-3; 11 positions match TRBD2. This CDR3 is built from 14 residues. Germline-derived CDR1 and CDR2 are MNHNS and SASEGT. V lost 8 bases to trimming and J lost 0 bases; unmatched junction nucleotides: 1. The CDR3 DNA follows: TGTGCCAGCCGGACTAGCGGGAGCACAGATACGCAGTATTTT. Its translation: CASRTSGSTDTQYF.

V gene TRBV25-1 combines with J gene TRBJ1-4, with 7 bases fitting TRBD1. Unmatched junction bases numbered 8, after V lost 8 bases and J lost 8 bases. Looked up from germline, CDR1 is MGHDK and CDR2 is SYGVNS. The CDR3 contains 13 residues. The DNA of the CDR3 is TGTGCCAGCCAGACAGGGATCAGGGAAAAACTGTTTTTT. Translating gives CASQTGIREKLFF.

CDR3 region: CASSLGTGLVHGYTF. DNA for the CDR3: TGTGCCAGCAGCTTAGGGACAGGGCTTGTTCATGGCTACACCTTC. The chain joins TRBV7-2 to TRBJ1-2; 8 positions match TRBD1. With V trimmed by 1 base and J by 6 bases, 7 bases remained unmatched. The germline V gene has CDR1 SGHTA and CDR2 FQGNSA. The CDR3 extends over 15 amino acids.